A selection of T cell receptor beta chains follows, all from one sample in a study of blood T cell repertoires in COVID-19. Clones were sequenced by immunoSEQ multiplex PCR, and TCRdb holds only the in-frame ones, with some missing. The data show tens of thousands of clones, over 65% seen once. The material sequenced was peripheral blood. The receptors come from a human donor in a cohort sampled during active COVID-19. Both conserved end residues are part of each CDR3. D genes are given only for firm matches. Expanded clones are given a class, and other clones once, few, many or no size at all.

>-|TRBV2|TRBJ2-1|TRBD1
TGTGCCAGCAGTGCACAGGGGGCGCCAGACAATGAGCAGTTCTTC
CASSAQGAPDNEQFF
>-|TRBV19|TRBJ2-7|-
TGTGCCAGTACGGTGAGCGGAGATTCCTACGAGCAGTACTTC
CASTVSGDSYEQYF
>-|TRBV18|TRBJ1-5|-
TGTGCCAGCTCACCAGGGACTGGCAATCAGCCCCAGCATTTT
CASSPGTGNQPQHF
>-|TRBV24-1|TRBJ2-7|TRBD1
TGTGCCACCAGTGATTTAAATCTCCCCCGGGACAGCTACGAGCAGTACTTC
CATSDLNLPRDSYEQYF
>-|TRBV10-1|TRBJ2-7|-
TGCGCCACCCAACTCAGGCCAGGCGACCCCTACGAGCAGTACTTC
CATQLRPGDPYEQYF
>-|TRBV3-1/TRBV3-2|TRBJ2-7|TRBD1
TGTGCCAGCAGCTCCGGGACAGGGTCTTACGAGCAGTACTTC
CASSSGTGSYEQYF
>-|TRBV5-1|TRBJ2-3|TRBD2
TGCGCCAGCAGCTCTGGGACTAGCGGGGGACCCACAGATACGCAGTATTTT
CASSSGTSGGPTDTQYF
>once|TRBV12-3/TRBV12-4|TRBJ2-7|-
TGTGCCAGCAGTTTGGGCCGGGGAGAGCAGTACTTC
CASSLGRGEQYF
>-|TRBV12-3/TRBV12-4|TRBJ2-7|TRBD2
TGTGCCAGCAGTTGGGGAGGGCCGGGTGAGCAGTACTTC
CASSWGGPGEQYF
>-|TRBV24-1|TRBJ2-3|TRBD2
TGTGCCACCAGTGGATCTAGCGGGGGTACAGATACGCAGTATTTT
CATSGSSGGTDTQYF
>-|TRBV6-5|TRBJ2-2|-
TGTGCCAGCAGTTACTTCGGGGCCGGGGAGCTGTTTTTT
CASSYFGAGELFF
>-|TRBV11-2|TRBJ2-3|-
TGTGCCAGCAGCCCCGGCGGGGCCCGAGATACGCAGTATTTT
CASSPGGARDTQYF
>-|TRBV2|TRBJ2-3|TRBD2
TGTGCCAGCAGTGATTTAGCGGGAAGGGACCAAGATACGCAGTATTTT
CASSDLAGRDQDTQYF
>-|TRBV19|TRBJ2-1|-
TGTGCCAGTATTAGCTACAATGAGCAGTTCTTC
CASISYNEQFF
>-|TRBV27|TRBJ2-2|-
TGTGCCAGCAGTTTACTATCTTCAGGGACCGGGGAGCTGTTTTTT
CASSLLSSGTGELFF
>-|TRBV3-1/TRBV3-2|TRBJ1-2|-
TGTGCCAGCAGCCAAGGCCAGAACTATGGCTACACCTTC
CASSQGQNYGYTF
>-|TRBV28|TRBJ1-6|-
TGTGCCAGCAGTTTAGTCGGGGGCTCCTATAATTCACCCCTCCACTTT
CASSLVGGSYNSPLHF
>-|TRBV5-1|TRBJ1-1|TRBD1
TGCGCCAGCAGCTTGGGGACAGGGCGGCATACTGAAGCTTTCTTT
CASSLGTGRHTEAFF
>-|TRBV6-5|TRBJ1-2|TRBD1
TGTGCCAGCAGGGGGGACAGGCTAGGGGGAGGCTACACCTTC
CASRGDRLGGGYTF
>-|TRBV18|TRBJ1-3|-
TGTGCCAGCTCGACCGCGGGTGCTGGAAACACCATATATTTT
CASSTAGAGNTIYF
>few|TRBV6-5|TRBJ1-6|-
TGTGCCAGCAGTTACTGGGCCAGGGGCAATTCACCCCTCCACTTT
CASSYWARGNSPLHF
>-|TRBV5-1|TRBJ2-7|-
TGCGCCAGCAGGGGGGGGCAGTACTTC
CASRGGQYF
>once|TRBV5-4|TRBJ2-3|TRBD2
TGTGCCGTCGGGCGGGGGTTAGGCACAGATACGCAGTATTTT
CAVGRGLGTDTQYF
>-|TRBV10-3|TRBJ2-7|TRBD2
TGTGCCATCAGTGCCGGACTAGCAAGGGGGTCCTACGAGCAGTACTTC
CAISAGLARGSYEQYF
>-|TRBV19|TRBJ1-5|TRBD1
TGTGCCAGTAGTAGAAGAAAGGCCGGGACAGGATCATATAGCAATCAGCCCCAGCATTTT
CASSRRKAGTGSYSNQPQHF
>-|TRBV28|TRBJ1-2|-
TGTGCCAGCAGTCGAGAGCTAGGCTACACCTTC
CASSRELGYTF
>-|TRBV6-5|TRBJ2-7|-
TGTGCCAGCAGTTATGTCCCAGGTAGGGAGCAGTACTTC
CASSYVPGREQYF
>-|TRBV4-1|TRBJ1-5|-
TGCGCCAGCAGCCAAGGACTGCTCAATCAGCCCCAGCATTTT
CASSQGLLNQPQHF
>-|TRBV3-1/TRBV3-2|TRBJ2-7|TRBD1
TGTGCCAGCAGCCAAACCCTACGGACAGGGGACTACGAGCAGTACTTC
CASSQTLRTGDYEQYF
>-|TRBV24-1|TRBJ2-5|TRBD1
TGTGCCACCAGTTCCCCACAGGGGGCCGGGGAGACCCAGTACTTC
CATSSPQGAGETQYF
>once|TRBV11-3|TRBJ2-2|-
TGTGCCAGCAGCCGCGGAGGGGGCTCCCCCGGGGAGCTGTTTTTT
CASSRGGGSPGELFF
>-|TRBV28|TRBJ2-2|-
TGTGCCAGCATGGGCAGGGTGATCGGGGAGCTGTTTTTT
CASMGRVIGELFF
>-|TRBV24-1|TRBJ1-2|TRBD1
TGTGCCACCAGTGAAACAGGGGTAGATGGCTACACCTTC
CATSETGVDGYTF
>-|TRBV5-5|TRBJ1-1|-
TGTGCCAGCAGCTACCGGATTTTTGGGAGCGCTGAAGCTTTCTTT
CASSYRIFGSAEAFF
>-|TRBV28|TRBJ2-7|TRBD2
TGTGCCAGCATTGCGACTAGCGGGAGCCGGGTTTGGTCCTACGAGCAGTACTTC
CASIATSGSRVWSYEQYF
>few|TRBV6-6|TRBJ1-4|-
TGTGCCAGCATCAAAGTCGGGCAGGGTCATGAAAAACTGTTTTTT
CASIKVGQGHEKLFF
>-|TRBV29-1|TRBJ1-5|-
TGCAGCGTGGGATCTGGGGGCCAGCCCCAGCATTTT
CSVGSGGQPQHF
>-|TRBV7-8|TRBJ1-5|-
TGTGCCAGCAGCTTAGGGGAGAATCAGCCCCAGCATTTT
CASSLGENQPQHF
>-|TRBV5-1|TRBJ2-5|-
TGCGCCAGCAGCTTGAGGCAGGCTCAGACCCAGTACTTC
CASSLRQAQTQYF
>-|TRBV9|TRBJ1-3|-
TGTGCCAGCAGCGGGAGGGCCCCTAGTGGAAACACCATATATTTT
CASSGRAPSGNTIYF
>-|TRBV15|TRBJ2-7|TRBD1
TGTGCCACCAGCAGAGGAAAGGGGGCGAGTTTTACCTACGAGCAGTACTTC
CATSRGKGASFTYEQYF
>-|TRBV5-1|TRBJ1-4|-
TGCGCCAGCAGCTTGGAACAGGGAGATGAAAAACTGTTTTTT
CASSLEQGDEKLFF
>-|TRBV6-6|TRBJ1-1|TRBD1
TGTGCCAGCAGGGAGGGACAGGGGGCGGTTCCTGAAGCTTTCTTT
CASREGQGAVPEAFF
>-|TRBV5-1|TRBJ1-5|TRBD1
TGCGCCAGCAGCTCCGGGACAGTGGAGGGGCCCCAGCATTTT
CASSSGTVEGPQHF
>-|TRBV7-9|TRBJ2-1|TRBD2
TGTGCCAGCAGCTTAGCGGGGGCGCGGACTAGCGGGAGACTGTTCTTC
CASSLAGARTSGRLFF
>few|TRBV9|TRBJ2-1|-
TGTGCCAGCAGCTTCCGACTAGAAAATGAGCAGTTCTTC
CASSFRLENEQFF
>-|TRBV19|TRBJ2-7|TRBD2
TGTGCCTGCAGTCTAGCGGGGGGGGGCGGGCTCTACGAGCAGTACTTC
CACSLAGGGGLYEQYF
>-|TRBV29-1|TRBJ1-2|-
TGCAGCGTTGAGCTCTATAACGGCTACACCTTC
CSVELYNGYTF
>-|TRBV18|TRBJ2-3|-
TGTGCCAGCTCTAACCTTGGAGGGGGCACCGGCACAGATACGCAGTATTTT
CASSNLGGGTGTDTQYF
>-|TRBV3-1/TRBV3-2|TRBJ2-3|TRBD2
TGTGCCAGCAGCCAAGGTCGGGGGGTTGGTCTCGTTACGCAGTATTTT
CASSQGRGVGLVTQYF
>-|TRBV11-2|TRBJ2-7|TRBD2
TGTGCCAGCAGCAATAGCGGGGTGGAGCAGTACTTC
CASSNSGVEQYF
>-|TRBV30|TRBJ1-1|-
TGTGCCTGGAGAGTGGGGGGGGTTAACACTGAAGCTTTCTTT
CAWRVGGVNTEAFF
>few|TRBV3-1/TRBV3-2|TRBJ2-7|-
TGTGCCAGCAGCCCGAGGTTCGGTGCTAGCTCCTACGAGCAGTACTTC
CASSPRFGASSYEQYF
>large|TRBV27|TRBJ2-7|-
TGTGCCAGTTCTTCCTACGACAGGTCGCCCGAGCAGTACTTC
CASSSYDRSPEQYF